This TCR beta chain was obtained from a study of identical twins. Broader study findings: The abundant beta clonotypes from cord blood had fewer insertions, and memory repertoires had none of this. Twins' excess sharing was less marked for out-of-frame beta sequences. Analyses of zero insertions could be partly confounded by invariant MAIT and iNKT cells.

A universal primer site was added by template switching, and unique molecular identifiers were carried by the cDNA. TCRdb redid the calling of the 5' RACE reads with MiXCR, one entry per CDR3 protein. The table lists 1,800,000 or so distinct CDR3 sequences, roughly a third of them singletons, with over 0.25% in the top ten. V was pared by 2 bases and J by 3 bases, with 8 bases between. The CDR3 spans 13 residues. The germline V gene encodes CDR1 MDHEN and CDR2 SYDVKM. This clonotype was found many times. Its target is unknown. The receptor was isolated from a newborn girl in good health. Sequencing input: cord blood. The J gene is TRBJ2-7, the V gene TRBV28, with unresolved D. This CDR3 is CASSLAEFYEQYF. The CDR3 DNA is TGTGCCAGCAGTTTAGCAGAGTTCTACGAGCAGTACTTC.